This TCR beta chain appears in the sequencing data of a study of blood T cell repertoires in COVID-19. The V gene lost 0 bases and the J gene lost 2 bases, with 16 bases spanning the gap. Per germline, CDR1 LNHNV and CDR2 YYDKDF (reference sequence). This CDR3 has 17 residues. Original processing notes: Scientists estimated how many nucleated cells there were by amplifying reference gene primers. Some clones are missing from TCRdb's copy, which holds only in-frame ones; the method was immunoSEQ multiplex PCR. That table furnishes V, J and clone size, whereas the DNA furnished D and trimming. Among some 190,000 clones listed, roughly 84% were seen once.

The TCR sequence derives from a woman aged 30 to 39 who had been exposed to COVID-19. The genes are TRBV15 and TRBJ1-1; maybe TRBD1 (5 bases). Input material: PBMCs or T cells enriched from blood (not recorded which). The CDR3 here is CATSRDRAGPYNTEAFF. The DNA for the CDR3 is TGTGCCACCAGCAGAGATCGGGCAGGGCCATATAACACTGAAGCTTTCTTT.